The 17 T cell receptor beta chains reported below all come from one sample, sequenced in a study of blood T cell repertoires in COVID-19. The data were produced by immunoSEQ multiplex PCR, yet TCRdb's version contains in-frame clones alone and is incomplete. The sample includes tens of thousands of clones, 70% to 90% of them seen just once. The sequenced material came from peripheral blood. The receptors originated from a woman aged 45-65 years with COVID-19, enrolled during active disease.

The table lists this clone with a count of one. This chain links TRBV5-5 with TRBJ2-2; D might be TRBD1 (6 bases). V was pared by 3 bases and J by 3 bases, with 18 bases between. CDR3 length: 17 amino acids. Germline CDR1 SGHKS, CDR2 YYEKEE (reference sequence). In DNA, the CDR3 is TGTGCCAGCAGCTCCGAACCCGGACAGAGCTACACCGGGGAGCTGTTTTTT. It specifies CASSSEPGQSYTGELFF.

The chain recombines TRBV10-3 with TRBJ1-6; TRBD1 is a possible D gene (5 bases). The V gene lost 4 bases and the J gene lost 10 bases, with 11 bases spanning the gap. The CDR3 runs 13 residues. In germline, CDR1 is ENHRY, CDR2 SYGVKD. In DNA form, the CDR3 reads TGTGCCATCAGTGGGGGGGGTCTCTCACCCCTCCACTTT. Translating it yields CAISGGGLSPLHF.

This chain connects TRBV10-3 to TRBJ1-4; D is ambiguous. Germline V CDR1 and CDR2: ENHRY, SYGVKD. The CDR3 consists of 15 residues. Trimming shortened V by 3 bases and J by 4 bases, and 12 bases separated the two germline ends. CDR3 nucleotide sequence: TGTGCCATCAGTGATAGTGCAGGTGGTAATGAAAAACTGTTTTTT. Protein product: CAISDSAGGNEKLFF.

This clone was observed a few times. The V gene is TRBV24-1, the J gene TRBJ2-1, with TRBD2 matching 11 bases. This CDR3 has 15 amino acids. Per the germline V gene, CDR1 is KGHDR and CDR2 is SFDVKD. The V gene end was trimmed by 11 bases and the J gene end by 0 bases; junction bases not matched to a gene: 5. The CDR3 region has the DNA TGTGCCATTAGCGGGAGGGACAGCTCCTACAATGAGCAGTTCTTC. This sequence encodes CAISGRDSSYNEQFF.

The chain has TRBV6-5 and TRBJ1-5; perhaps TRBD1 as D (6 bases). Germline-derived CDR1 and CDR2 are MNHEY and SVGAGI. The V end lost 6 bases, the J end lost 3 bases, and 12 bases lay between the germline ends. The CDR3 contains 14 residues. CDR3 residues: CASSRDRNNQPQHF. In DNA, the CDR3 is TGTGCCAGCAGCCGCGACAGGAACAATCAGCCCCAGCATTTT.

The rearrangement joins TRBV5-5 to TRBJ1-1; D possibly corresponds to TRBD1 (5 bases). Germline CDR1 is SGHKS and CDR2 is YYEKEE (reference sequence). V dropped 4 bases and J dropped 3 bases, with 13 bases sitting between them. The CDR3 totals 14 residues. The DNA of the CDR3 is TGTGCCAGCAGCCGGCGGTGGGGGGACACTGAAGCTTTCTTT. Its translation is CASSRRWGDTEAFF.

The rearrangement joins TRBV28 to TRBJ1-1; D gene unclear. Germline V lookup: CDR1 MDHEN, CDR2 SYDVKM. Trimming stripped 3 bases from V and 11 bases from J, with 13 bases between. This CDR3 contains 12 residues. The CDR3 sequence: CASSLEGRSAFF. CDR3 DNA sequence: TGTGCCAGCAGTTTGGAGGGCAGGTCGGCTTTCTTT.

The gene calls are TRBV18 and TRBJ1-2; D remains unclear. Germline values: CDR1 KGHSH, CDR2 LQKENI. This CDR3 is built from 14 residues. V lost 6 bases and J lost 0, with 11 bases in between. CDR3 coding DNA: TGTGCCAGCTCCTTGGACTATTCTAACTATGGCTACACCTTC. It codes for CASSLDYSNYGYTF.

The gene calls are TRBV28 and TRBJ1-4; no definite D call. Germline values: CDR1 MDHEN, CDR2 SYDVKM. This CDR3 comprises 14 residues. Trimming took 5 bases from V and 8 from J, leaving 15 bases between them. The CDR3 coding sequence is TGTGCCAGCAGTCTAGACCTAACGGGGGAAAAACTGTTTTTT. Translating it yields CASSLDLTGEKLFF. The entire variable domain, with the rest obtained from reference TRBV28 and TRBJ1-4, is as follows: DVKVTQSSRYLVKRTGEKVFLECVQDMDHENMFWYRQDPGLGLRLIYFSYDVKMKEKGDIPEGYSVSREKKERFSLILESASTNQTSMYLCASSLDLTGEKLFFGSGTQLSVL.

The chain recombines TRBV4-1 with TRBJ2-1, with D perhaps matching TRBD2 (7 bases). V lost 1 base and J lost 8, with 12 bases in between. The germline V gene encodes CDR1 MGHRA and CDR2 YSYEKL. This CDR3 is 14 amino acids long. CDR3 nucleotides: TGCGCCAGCAGCCAAGTAGGGGGGGGCGATGAGCAGTTCTTC. As protein: CASSQVGGGDEQFF.

The gene calls are TRBV11-3 and TRBJ2-2; D not resolved. The V gene's germline CDR1 is SGHNT and CDR2 YENEEA. The CDR3 sequence is 14 residues long. Trimming stripped 2 bases from V and 6 bases from J, with 10 bases between. CDR3 residues: CASSLSQLSGELFF. CDR3 DNA sequence: TGTGCCAGCAGCTTAAGTCAGTTATCCGGGGAGCTGTTTTTT.

V is TRBV3-1 (or the pseudogene TRBV3-2) and J is TRBJ2-5, with a weak D call TRBD2 (6 bases). CDR3 length equals 13 residues. Trimming stripped 10 bases from V and 2 bases from J, with 14 bases between. In germline, CDR1 is LGHDT, CDR2 YNNKEL (reference sequence). The CDR3 DNA reads as TGTGCCACGCAACAGCGGGTTCAAGAGACCCAGTACTTC. The encoded protein is CATQQRVQETQYF.

The V and J genes are TRBV6-5 and TRBJ2-1; D uncertain. This CDR3 comprises 11 residues. V was shortened by 5 bases and J by 8 bases, with 7 bases between the two germline ends. CDR1 MNHEY and CDR2 SVGAGI come from the germline V gene. CDR3 sequence (DNA): TGTGCCAGCAGTAGACGGGATGAGCAGTTCTTC. Translating it yields CASSRRDEQFF.

This clone came up once. The chain recombines TRBV5-1 with TRBJ2-7, with 7 bases aligning to TRBD1. The germline gives CDR1 SGHRS, CDR2 YFSETQ. The CDR3 runs to 16 residues. The V and J ends lost 1 base and 3 bases, in that order; junction bases with no gene match: 10. The CDR3, as DNA: TGCGCCAGCAGCTTGCTGACGGGGACAGACGACTACGAGCAGTACTTC. Protein product: CASSLLTGTDDYEQYF.

The V and J genes are TRBV23-1 and TRBJ2-1, with a tentative D call TRBD1 (6 bases). TRBV23-1 is classed as an ORF, of uncertain function. The CDR3 is made up of 13 amino acids. V lost 7 bases and J lost 5, with 12 bases in between. This CDR3 is CASICDRHNEQFF. DNA of the CDR3: TGCGCCAGCATTTGTGACAGGCACAATGAGCAGTTCTTC.

V and J are TRBV9 and TRBJ1-3, with D possibly TRBD1 on 6 matching bases. CDR3 length equals 14 residues. V lost 4 bases, J lost 3 bases, and 11 bases lay in between. Per germline, CDR1 SGDLS and CDR2 YYNGEE. The CDR3 is CASSFKDSGNTIYF. CDR3 DNA: TGTGCCAGCAGCTTCAAGGACAGTGGAAACACCATATATTTT.

The chain has TRBV6-4 and TRBJ2-3; 8 bases are a match to TRBD2. Germline V gene data show CDR1 as MRHNA and CDR2 as SNTAGT. V lost 3 bases and J lost 0; bases outside the gene matches: 2. CDR3 length: 15 amino acids. CDR3 sequence (DNA): TGTGCCAGCAGTGAAGCTAGCGGGAGCACAGATACGCAGTATTTT. This gives the protein CASSEASGSTDTQYF.